Listed below are T cell receptor beta chains from one sample, sequenced in a study of a mutant IDH1 vaccine in newly diagnosed glioma. These receptors' antigens are unknown. Profiling relied on immunoSEQ multiplex PCR, and the TCRdb table lists in-frame clones only, not all of them. The data show about 83,000 clones, over 75% seen once. The material sequenced was PBMCs, taken from a glioma patient whose treatment included an IDH1 peptide vaccine. The source of these receptors is a man aged 35 to 55 with glioma. CDR3s include the opening cysteine and the closing phenylalanine or tryptophan. D genes are given only for firm matches. For some rows the clone size is stated as once, few or many, or as a class when expanded; others skip it.

D | size | J | V | CDR3 | DNA
NA | few | TRBJ1-1 | TRBV10-3 | CAMGTRPEINTEAFF | TGTGCCATGGGGACACGGCCGGAGATAAACACTGAAGCTTTCTTT
NA | NA | TRBJ2-1 | TRBV5-1 | CASSLGSSYNEQFF | TGCGCCAGCAGCTTGGGTAGCTCCTACAATGAGCAGTTCTTC
TRBD2 | NA | TRBJ2-5 | TRBV10-3 | CAISRTSGGQETQYF | TGTGCCATCAGCCGGACTAGCGGGGGACAAGAGACCCAGTACTTC
NA | NA | TRBJ2-1 | TRBV27 | CASRIDREVYNEQFF | TGTGCCAGCAGGATTGACAGGGAGGTCTACAATGAGCAGTTCTTC
NA | NA | TRBJ1-1 | TRBV19 | CASSPFGGNTEAFF | TGTGCCAGTAGTCCCTTTGGGGGGAACACTGAAGCTTTCTTT
TRBD1 | once | TRBJ2-7 | TRBV18 | CASSSADRGLGQYF | TGTGCCAGCTCATCAGCTGACAGGGGATTGGGGCAGTACTTC
TRBD2 | NA | TRBJ2-7 | TRBV13 | CASSYRLAGEHEQYF | TGTGCCAGCAGCTATAGACTAGCGGGAGAGCACGAGCAGTACTTC
NA | NA | TRBJ1-2 | TRBV10-3 | CAISEPGSGGLYYGYTF | TGTGCCATCAGTGAGCCAGGAAGCGGGGGATTGTACTATGGCTACACCTTC
TRBD2 | NA | TRBJ2-4 | TRBV5-1 | CATSSGSSDIQYF | TGCGCCACCAGTAGCGGGAGTTCGGACATTCAGTACTTC
TRBD1 | NA | TRBJ1-2 | TRBV4-3 | CASSQDGTGGGYTF | TGCGCCAGCAGCCAAGACGGGACAGGCGGTGGCTACACCTTC
NA | NA | TRBJ1-6 | TRBV7-9 | CASSFGTPNSPLHF | TGTGCCAGCAGCTTTGGGACACCGAATTCACCCCTCCACTTT
NA | few | TRBJ1-5 | TRBV6-1 | CASSDRRTVEHF | TGTGCCAGCAGTGACCGACGTACGGTCGAACATTTT
TRBD2 | NA | TRBJ2-1 | TRBV18 | CASSPLAGVGNNEQFF | TGTGCCAGCTCACCACTAGCGGGAGTGGGGAACAATGAGCAGTTCTTC
NA | NA | TRBJ1-2 | TRBV15 | CATSREEGGYTF | TGTGCCACCAGCAGAGAGGAGGGTGGCTACACCTTC
TRBD2 | NA | TRBJ2-3 | TRBV6-5 | CASKAGAGPTDTQYF | TGTGCCAGCAAAGCGGGGGCCGGGCCCACAGATACGCAGTATTTT
NA | NA | TRBJ1-3 | TRBV14 | CASSQDMGPSSGNTIYF | TGTGCCAGCAGCCAAGATATGGGACCCAGCTCTGGAAACACCATATATTTT
TRBD2 | NA | TRBJ2-5 | TRBV5-1 | CASSLGLAGAQETQYF | TGCGCCAGCAGCTTGGGATTAGCGGGAGCCCAAGAGACCCAGTACTTC
TRBD2 | once | TRBJ2-1 | TRBV5-1 | CASSLDRSGGEREQFF | TGCGCCAGCAGCTTGGACCGTAGCGGGGGGGAACGTGAGCAGTTCTTC
TRBD2 | NA | TRBJ2-1 | TRBV12-5 | CASGLVSGGAKQFF | TGTGCTAGTGGTTTGGTCAGCGGGGGGGCGAAGCAGTTCTTC
NA | NA | TRBJ2-3 | TRBV7-9 | CASSLGGGRIPDTQYF | TGTGCCAGCAGCTTAGGTGGGGGGCGCATCCCAGATACGCAGTATTTT
NA | NA | TRBJ2-3 | TRBV7-9 | CASSLSGGAGDTQYF | TGTGCCAGCAGCTTATCAGGGGGGGCCGGAGATACGCAGTATTTT
NA | NA | TRBJ1-4 | TRBV4-3 | CASSQGITSTNEKLFF | TGCGCCAGCAGCCAAGGGATAACCTCAACTAATGAAAAACTGTTTTTT
NA | NA | TRBJ2-7 | TRBV28 | CASSSGAYEQYF | TGTGCCAGCAGTTCAGGAGCCTACGAGCAGTACTTC
TRBD1 | NA | TRBJ1-4 | TRBV6-6 | CASSYGQGTEKLFF | TGTGCCAGCAGTTATGGACAGGGTACTGAAAAACTGTTTTTT
TRBD2 | NA | TRBJ2-1 | TRBV11-2 | CASSFLAGGPNEQFF | TGTGCCAGCAGCTTCCTAGCGGGGGGGCCGAATGAGCAGTTCTTC
TRBD1 | NA | TRBJ1-5 | TRBV6-6 | CASRPGTVNQPQHF | TGTGCCAGCAGACCCGGGACAGTCAATCAGCCCCAGCATTTT
TRBD1 | NA | TRBJ2-3 | TRBV27 | CASSRDRVRDTQYF | TGTGCCAGCAGTCGCGACAGGGTTCGTGATACGCAGTATTTT
TRBD2 | NA | TRBJ2-2 | TRBV9 | CASSPGLAGGPNGELFF | TGTGCCAGCAGCCCGGGACTAGCGGGAGGGCCTAACGGGGAGCTGTTTTTT
NA | few | TRBJ1-1 | TRBV5-1 | CASSLADTDTEAFF | TGCGCCAGCAGCTTGGCCGACACAGACACTGAAGCTTTCTTT
TRBD1 | NA | TRBJ1-2 | TRBV4-3 | CASSQLTTRQGGGGYTF | TGCGCCAGCAGCCAACTTACGACTCGACAGGGAGGGGGTGGCTACACCTTC
TRBD1 | NA | TRBJ2-7 | TRBV5-1 | CASSAGQGAAYEQYF | TGCGCCAGCAGCGCAGGACAGGGAGCGGCCTACGAGCAGTACTTC